This TCR beta chain emerged from a study of T cell responses to AZD1222 COVID-19 vaccine. Germline V gene data show CDR1 as KGHSH and CDR2 as LQKENI. V shed 0 bases and J shed 1 base, with 12 bases lying between them. The CDR3 is 17 amino acids. The protocol was immunoSEQ multiplex PCR, while the TCRdb copy is restricted to in-frame clones and leaves out a portion. The sample holds over 150,000 clones, around 93% seen once. Points on this clone: Its specificity is not known.

Pooled in the analysis were second doses at about 4 or about 12 weeks. General study results and limits: In all cases, repertoires were sampled only after the peak T cell response.

The rearrangement uses TRBV18 and TRBJ2-2; no definite D call. The clonotype comes from an adult who received the AZD1222 COVID-19 vaccine. The specimen comprised peripheral blood, sampled 28 days after the second AZD1222 dose. The CDR3 DNA reads TGTGCCAGCTCACCACCATTGGCAGCCTTGAACACCGGGGAGCTGTTTTTT. Translated, it gives CASSPPLAALNTGELFF.